This T cell receptor beta chain was documented in a study of blood T cell repertoires in COVID-19. Overall study context: PBMCs, B-cell-depleted T cells, or T cells were the source of the cDNA or gDNA that made up the material.

V shed 9 bases, J shed 0 bases, and the junction held 20 bases outside the gene matches. Germline-derived CDR1 and CDR2 are LNHDA and SQIVND (reference sequence). The CDR3 is 20 residues long. The data were produced by immunoSEQ multiplex PCR, yet TCRdb's version contains in-frame clones alone and is incomplete. The sample has around 27,000 clones; around 83% are singletons. This receptor was taken from a human donor in a cohort sampled during active COVID-19. V is TRBV19 and J is TRBJ2-2; 9 bases agree with TRBD2. Sample: peripheral blood. The chain's CDR3 is CASRFRLAVEGLSNTGELFF. CDR3 nucleotides: TGTGCCAGCCGCTTTAGACTAGCGGTGGAGGGGCTTTCGAACACCGGGGAGCTGTTTTTT.